This TCR beta chain came from a study of blood T cells in healthy people across ages. The authors ran a second PCR of about 6 to 11 cycles using a sample-barcoded 5' primer and a J-beta primer mix. TCRdb re-derived calls from the 5' RACE reads in MiXCR, one entry per CDR3 protein. The sample holds some 930,000 distinct CDR3 sequences; almost 30% are singletons and the top ten take roughly a tenth. Study-wide results and caveats: With age, beta diversity per million T cells declined roughly linearly, significantly by 40. No conclusive comparison of naive versus antigen-experienced cells was possible with unsorted PBMCs.

The CDR3 is made up of 15 amino acids. CDR1 MNHEY and CDR2 SVGAGI come from the germline V gene. To note about this clonotype: Antigen: not known.

The same data also went into a second study, on T cells of mothers and their children.

The clonotype originates from a woman in her forties in good health. This chain joins TRBV6-5 and TRBJ2-1; D gene unclear. The closer fit of TRBJ2-7 to the DNA end suggests the J call may be wrong. Sequencing was performed on blood. CDR3 sequence: CASSYSPSSYNEQYF. The CDR3 nucleotides read TGTGCCAGCAGTTACTCCCCGAGCTCCTACAATGAGCAGTACTTC.